Shown below are 6 T cell receptor beta chains from a single sample sequenced in a study of blood T cell repertoires in COVID-19. The data were produced by immunoSEQ multiplex PCR, yet TCRdb's version contains in-frame clones alone and is incomplete. The sample lists approximately 260,000 clones; about 90% were seen once. The sample taken for sequencing was peripheral blood. These receptors were collected from a man in his sixties who had recovered from COVID-19.

The chain recombines TRBV7-2 with TRBJ2-2; D is possibly TRBD1 (6 bases). V dropped 5 bases and J dropped 7 bases, with 26 bases sitting between them. Germline assignment: CDR1 SGHTA and CDR2 FQGNSA. CDR3 length: 18 amino acids. CDR3 protein: CASSPRTALVPIGGELFF. CDR3 coding DNA: TGTGCCAGCAGCCCCCGGACAGCCCTAGTACCAATTGGCGGGGAGCTGTTTTTT.

In the case of this clone: One end of the junction is discordant with germline, which a read error may explain. The V call is TRBV7-9, the J call TRBJ1-6; no clear D gene. Germline CDR1 SEHNR, CDR2 FQNEAQ (reference sequence). There are 15 residues in the CDR3. This CDR3 reads CASSPRGGYSSPLHF. Written as DNA, the CDR3 is TGTGCCAGCAGCCCCCGTGGAGGGTATAGTTCACCCCTCCACTTT. The entire variable domain, with the rest obtained from reference TRBV7-9 and TRBJ1-6, is as follows: DTGVSQNPRHKITKRGQNVTFRCDPISEHNRLYWYRQTLGQGPEFLTYFQNEAQLEKSRLLSDRFSAERPKGSFSTLEIQRTEQGDSAMYLCASSPRGGYSSPLHFGNGTRLTVT.

The chain has TRBV19 and TRBJ2-7, with a weak D call TRBD2 (5 bases). Germline V CDR1 and CDR2: LNHDA, SQIVND (reference sequence). This CDR3 contains 14 residues. The V end lost 3 bases, the J end lost 3 bases, and 12 bases lay between the germline ends. CDR3: CASSIGELGYEQYF. The CDR3 DNA follows: TGTGCCAGTAGTATCGGGGAGTTAGGCTACGAGCAGTACTTC.

The chain recombines TRBV15 with TRBJ2-7; 10 positions match TRBD1. CDR3 length: 15 residues. CDR1 and CDR2 (germline): LNHNV, YYDKDF (reference sequence). Trimming cost V 3 bases and J 6 bases; bases outside gene matches: 8. CDR3 residues: CATSRTGTGVGEQYV. The CDR3 region has the DNA TGTGCCACCAGCAGGACCGGGACAGGGGTAGGCGAGCAGTACGTC.

This chain links TRBV24-1 with TRBJ2-1, with D possibly being TRBD1 (5 bases). Germline assignment: CDR1 KGHDR and CDR2 SFDVKD. The CDR3 is 17 amino acids. Trimming took off 2 bases at V and 7 bases at J, with 20 bases between the two ends. Here the CDR3 reads CATSDSRQGFSWNEQFF. The CDR3 DNA sequence: TGTGCCACCAGTGATTCCCGTCAGGGTTTTTCCTGGAATGAGCAGTTCTTC.

The CDR3 reads CASSLARTEFFTDTQYF. In DNA, the CDR3 is TGTGCCAGCAGCTTGGCAAGGACAGAGTTTTTCACAGATACGCAGTATTTT. J is TRBJ2-3 and V is TRBV5-6; D may be TRBD1 (6 bases). The CDR3 has 17 amino acids. Germline CDR1 and CDR2: SGHDT and YYEEEE. Trimming removed 0 bases at V and 2 bases at J, with 16 bases between.